These 18 T cell receptor beta chains were all obtained from the same sample, sequenced in a study of human T cells and chemical hapten exposure. TCRdb re-analysed the RACE reads in MiXCR, keeping a single row per CDR3 protein. The table has about 100,000 distinct CDR3 sequences, approximately 10% seen once. Time point denoted: patch test 2, 6 weeks after DPC sensitization. Stated treatment: therapeutic diphenylcyclopropenone sensitization with weekly scalp DPC. Sequencing used whole blood, obtained in connection with sensitization to the hapten diphenylcyclopropenone (DPC). Receptors were obtained from a woman in her thirties or forties with alopecia areata. Some clones in this sample may be carry-over from other donors' samples.

Only a few counts were recorded for this clonotype. This chain connects TRBV18 to TRBJ1-2; tentatively, D is TRBD1 (5 bases). The CDR3 loop spans 13 amino acids. Germline CDR1 reads KGHSH; CDR2 reads LQKENI. The V and J ends lost 3 bases and 4 bases respectively, with 9 bases between them. CDR3 residues: CASSPGLIYGYTF. CDR3 coding DNA: TGTGCCAGCTCACCGGGACTGATCTATGGCTACACCTTC.

In its sample, this clonotype was seen many times. The chain is built from TRBV2 and TRBJ2-1, with D perhaps TRBD1 (6 bases). The germline V gene has CDR1 SNHLY and CDR2 FYNNEI. This CDR3 has 13 residues. Trimming cost V 5 bases and J 9 bases, with 14 bases left between them. CDR3 sequence reads: CASSSRGSGEQFF. The CDR3 DNA reads TGTGCCAGCAGTAGTAGGGGGTCGGGTGAGCAGTTCTTC.

The chain employs TRBV2 and TRBJ2-1, with a tentative D call TRBD2 (5 bases). The ends were cut back, 4 bases at V and 3 bases at J, with 13 bases in the middle. Germline V gene lookup returns CDR1 SNHLY and CDR2 FYNNEI. The CDR3 loop spans 15 amino acids. This chain's CDR3 is CASSVGPAVYNEQFF. For the CDR3, the DNA is TGTGCCAGCAGTGTCGGGCCAGCGGTCTACAATGAGCAGTTCTTC.

This clonotype was recorded a few times. This chain links TRBV29-1 with TRBJ2-5, with D possibly being TRBD1 or TRBD2 (5 bases each). Germline CDR1 SQVTM, CDR2 ANQGSEA. CDR3 length: 14 residues. The V gene lost 7 bases and the J gene lost 4 bases, with 19 bases spanning the gap. DNA of the CDR3: TGCAGCGCTGGGACGCCCGCCGCCCCAGAGACCCAGTACTTC. This encodes CSAGTPAAPETQYF.

This clonotype was counted at least ten times. The chain carries TRBV7-6 and TRBJ2-7; D unresolved. The germline V and J ends were trimmed by 0 bases and 2 bases, with 8 bases remaining between them. Germline V gene sequence: CDR1 SGHVS, CDR2 FNYEAQ. This CDR3 is 14 amino acids long. The chain's CDR3 is CASSLAAQAYEQYF. CDR3 in DNA: TGTGCCAGCAGCTTAGCTGCCCAGGCCTACGAGCAGTACTTC.

The chain combines TRBV30 with TRBJ1-3; no definite D call. This CDR3 is built from 10 residues. With 5 bases removed from V and 6 bases from J, the gap between germline ends came to 5 bases. Germline V gene data show CDR1 as GTSNPN and CDR2 as SVGIG (reference sequence). The CDR3: CAWESNTIYF. In nucleotides, the CDR3 is TGTGCCTGGGAGTCAAACACCATATATTTT.

The V gene is TRBV20-1, the J gene TRBJ2-7, with 8 bases identical to TRBD2. The CDR3 spans 16 residues. Germline V lookup: CDR1 DFQATT, CDR2 SNEGSKA (reference sequence). Trimming removed 0 bases from V and 6 bases from J; junction bases left unmatched: 13. The CDR3 protein is CSARDEAGGYSGEQYF. The CDR3 region has the DNA TGCAGTGCTAGAGATGAGGCGGGAGGATATTCGGGCGAGCAGTACTTC.

This clonotype was seen many times. As DNA, the CDR3 is TGTGCCACCAGCGCCAGCCGGGAAACCTATAATTCACCCCTCCACTTT. Translated, it gives CATSASRETYNSPLHF. The V call is TRBV15, the J call TRBJ1-6; no definite D call. V dropped 5 bases and J dropped 2 bases, with 13 bases sitting between them. The CDR3 covers 16 residues. The germline CDR1 and CDR2 sequences are LNHNV and YYDKDF (reference sequence).

This clonotype has a handful of counts. This chain connects TRBV7-2 to TRBJ2-5; no reliable D call. Germline loops: CDR1 SGHTA, CDR2 FQGNSA. Trimming stripped 0 bases from V and 2 bases from J, with 19 bases between. The CDR3 covers 18 residues. The CDR3 DNA sequence: TGTGCCAGCAGCTTAGCTAACGGAAGACCCAAACGACAAGAGACCCAGTACTTC. This sequence encodes CASSLANGRPKRQETQYF.

The table lists this clonotype with many counts. The V call is TRBV2, the J call TRBJ1-1; possible D gene TRBD1, 5 bases. The CDR3 is 14 amino acids. Looked up from germline, CDR1 is SNHLY and CDR2 is FYNNEI. Trimming took 8 bases from V and 2 from J, leaving 15 bases between them. Written as DNA, the CDR3 is TGTGCCAGCTTCCGTGGACACTATAACACTGAAGCTTTCTTT. This sequence encodes CASFRGHYNTEAFF.

The chain uses TRBV15 and TRBJ2-5, with 9 bases matching TRBD1. This CDR3 is built from 15 residues. The ends lost 1 base at V and 7 bases at J; junction bases unmatched: 7. CDR1 and CDR2 (germline): LNHNV, YYDKDF (reference sequence). Written as DNA, the CDR3 is TGTGCCACCAGCAGAGGTCGGACAGGGGATACGACCCAGTACTTC. Translated, it gives CATSRGRTGDTTQYF.

J is TRBJ2-6 and V is TRBV9; D gene unclear. Germline loops: CDR1 SGDLS, CDR2 YYNGEE. Trimming removed 0 bases at V and 4 bases at J, with 8 bases between. The CDR3 contains 15 residues. The CDR3 protein is CASSVGPQGANVLTF. The CDR3, as DNA: TGTGCCAGCAGCGTAGGCCCTCAGGGGGCCAACGTCCTGACTTTC.

A word on this clonotype: The conserved phenylalanine or tryptophan is not found at the CDR3 terminus, so this likely reflects a read error. The rearrangement uses TRBV7-2 and TRBJ2-1; 12 bases are a match to TRBD2. Unmatched junction bases numbered 10, after V lost 4 bases and J lost 9 bases. Germline V CDR1 and CDR2: SGHTA, FQGNSA. This CDR3 has 16 residues. As DNA, the CDR3 is TGTGCCAGCAGCTCCCACGGGCCGGGACTAGCGGGTGAGCAGTTCCTC. Its translation is CASSSHGPGLAGEQFL.

This clonotype was counted ten times or more. This rearrangement joins TRBV7-9 to TRBJ1-6, with TRBD1 matching 9 bases. The CDR3 spans 16 residues. Unmatched junction bases numbered 12, after V lost 5 bases and J lost 10 bases. Germline CDR1 and CDR2: SEHNR and FQNEAQ (reference sequence). CDR3 region: CASSPPGTGNRSPLHF. For the CDR3, the DNA is TGTGCCAGCAGCCCCCCGGGGACAGGGAATAGATCACCCCTCCACTTT.

Only a few counts were recorded for this clonotype. The CDR3 loop reads CASSIINQPTDTQYF. In DNA, the CDR3 is TGTGCCAGTAGTATAATAAACCAACCCACAGATACGCAGTATTTT. This chain joins TRBV19 and TRBJ2-3; D is uncertain. The CDR3 sequence is 15 residues long. Trimming removed 2 bases from V and 2 bases from J, with 11 bases in between. Germline lookup yields CDR1 LNHDA and CDR2 SQIVND (reference sequence).

In its sample, this clonotype was seen many times. The CDR3 reads CASSLGGSQETQYF. The DNA of the CDR3 is TGCGCCAGCAGTCTAGGTGGCAGCCAAGAGACCCAGTACTTC. This sequence joins TRBV4-1 and TRBJ2-5, with unresolved D. V shed 6 bases and J shed 1 base, with 12 bases lying between them. Germline values: CDR1 MGHRA, CDR2 YSYEKL. The CDR3 runs 14 residues.

This clonotype has at least ten counts. This sequence joins TRBV18 and TRBJ1-1; 9 bases agree with TRBD1. Trimming at V came to 3 bases and at J to 4 bases, leaving 9 bases not matched to a gene. CDR1 is KGHSH, CDR2 LQKENI, per germline. This CDR3 has 16 residues. CDR3: CASSPKGTGSGTEAFF. The CDR3 DNA is TGTGCCAGCTCACCTAAGGGGACAGGGTCTGGCACTGAAGCTTTCTTT. The full variable domain, rest sourced from reference TRBV18 and TRBJ1-1, is NAGVMQNPRHLVRRRGQEARLRCSPMKGHSHVYWYRQLPEEGLKFMVYLQKENIIDESGMPKERFSAEFPKEGPSILRIQQVVRGDSAAYFCASSPKGTGSGTEAFFGQGTRLTVV.

V is TRBV12-5 and J is TRBJ2-2; D may be TRBD2 (7 bases). The CDR3 is 15 residues long. Germline loops: CDR1 LGHNT, CDR2 FRNRAP. Trimming removed 7 bases from V and 0 bases from J, with 12 bases in between. In DNA, the CDR3 is TGTGCTAGTGCCCTGGGGGGGCCGAACACCGGGGAGCTGTTTTTT. Protein sequence: CASALGGPNTGELFF.